What follows are 5 T cell receptor beta chains derived from one specimen sequenced in a study of identical twins. Using its own MiXCR run on the 5' RACE reads, TCRdb lists one record per CDR3 protein. The sample consists of around 140,000 distinct CDR3 sequences, roughly 3.2% of them appearing once. The source material was memory T cells sorted from blood. The receptors shown here come from a young man in good health.

This clonotype was picked up many times. The chain uses TRBV5-5 and TRBJ2-7, with 11 positions matching TRBD1. This CDR3 is 17 amino acids long. CDR1 is SGHKS and CDR2 is YYEKEE in the germline V gene (reference sequence). Trimming cost V 3 bases and J 2 bases; bases outside gene matches: 10. The CDR3 coding sequence is TGTGCCAGCAGCTCAAATAAGGACAGGGGGCTTCCCTACGAGCAGTACGTC. Encoded protein: CASSSNKDRGLPYEQYV.

This clonotype was picked up many times. The rearrangement links TRBV12-3 or TRBV12-4 to TRBJ1-2, with 10 bases aligning to TRBD1. The CDR3 is 15 amino acids. After removal of 6 bases from V and 3 bases from J, the junction contained 7 bases not matched to a gene. The CDR3 reads CASRSAGTGDYGYTF. The CDR3 DNA reads as TGTGCCAGCAGATCGGCCGGGACAGGGGACTATGGCTACACCTTC.

This clonotype was detected ten times or more. The chain employs TRBV15 and TRBJ2-5, with D maybe TRBD2 (6 bases). Trimming removed 5 bases from V and 11 bases from J, with 15 bases in between. Per germline, CDR1 LNHNV and CDR2 YYDKDF (reference sequence). The length of the CDR3 is 12 residues. The CDR3 DNA follows: TGTGCCACCAGCCGCAAGACCGGGACTCAGTACTTC. It is translated as CATSRKTGTQYF. Variable domain in full (rest from reference TRBV15 and TRBJ2-5): DAMVIQNPRYQVTQFGKPVTLSCSQTLNHNVMYWYQQKSSQAPKLLFHYYDKDFNNEADTPDNFQSRRPNTSFCFLDIRSPGLGDTAMYLCATSRKTGTQYFGPGTRLLVL.

Ten or more counts support this clonotype. The chain links TRBV6-2 or TRBV6-3 to TRBJ2-7, with 11 bases that match TRBD1. CDR3 length: 14 amino acids. Germline V gives CDR1 MNHEY, CDR2 SVGEGT. J was trimmed by 0 bases and V by 7 bases; bases with no gene match: 2. CDR3 nucleotides: TGTGCCAGCAAGGGGACAGGGGGCTCCTACGAGCAGTACTTC. Its protein product is CASKGTGGSYEQYF.

This clonotype was counted ten times or more. This chain uses TRBV11-1 with TRBJ1-3; a possible D gene is TRBD1 (5 bases). The CDR3 totals 18 residues. CDR1 SGHAT and CDR2 FQDESV come from the germline V gene (reference sequence). Trimming pared 5 bases from V and 0 bases from J, leaving 20 bases between. Written as DNA, the CDR3 is TGTGCCAGCAGCGCACGGGGCGGGTTTTTAGGCTCTGGAAACACCATATATTTT. This sequence encodes CASSARGGFLGSGNTIYF.